This TCR beta chain derives from a study of cytomegalovirus exposure and HLA in healthy donors. PCR was performed using 60 Vbeta and 13 Jbeta primers. TCRdb keeps only in-frame clones here, not all; method: immunoSEQ multiplex PCR. Here the sample spans approximately 150,000 clones, 80% being singletons. Trimming pared 0 bases from V and 2 bases from J, leaving 10 bases between. CDR3 size: 15 residues. Germline V CDR1 and CDR2: MGHRA, YSYEKL. The sequenced material came from PBMCs. The TCR comes from a man between 18 and 29 years old in good health and CMV-seropositive. The genes are TRBV4-1 and TRBJ1-2; D is uncertain. The CDR3, as DNA: TGCGCCAGCAGCCAAGATCGAGGCAGAAACTATGGCTACACCTTC. Its protein product is CASSQDRGRNYGYTF.